These 13 T cell receptor beta chains share one sample of origin, sequenced in a study of metastatic and nonmetastatic thyroid tumors. Nobody among the patients had been given any treatment before thyroid surgery. TCRdb redid the clone calls on the PCR reads using MiXCR. The table includes around 42,000 clones, around 10% detected once. Sequencing was done on a sample of blood. The receptors come from a male donor with papillary thyroid cancer or a benign thyroid nodule (not recorded which). Some clones in this sample may be carry-over from other donors' samples.

The chain is built from TRBV5-1 and TRBJ2-1; D is unresolved. Germline loops: CDR1 SGHRS, CDR2 YFSETQ. Trimming took 1 base from V and 5 from J, leaving 4 bases between them. The length of the CDR3 is 12 residues. The CDR3 spells CASSLTDNEQFF. DNA of the CDR3: TGCGCCAGCAGCTTGACAGACAATGAGCAGTTCTTC.

This clone showed up many times. The chain couples TRBV19 to TRBJ1-2, with a tentative D call TRBD1 (6 bases). CDR1 and CDR2 (germline): LNHDA, SQIVND (reference sequence). Trimming took off 7 bases at V and 3 bases at J, with 15 bases between the two ends. The CDR3 is made up of 14 amino acids. The chain's CDR3 is CASTDRDKDYGYTF. The DNA of the CDR3 is TGTGCCAGTACCGACCGGGACAAGGACTATGGCTACACCTTC.

This clone was observed at least ten times. The rearrangement links TRBV30 to TRBJ1-4; D might be TRBD1 (5 bases). The ends were cut back, 7 bases at V and 8 bases at J, with 20 bases in the middle. The CDR3 contains 14 residues. Germline V gene data show CDR1 as GTSNPN and CDR2 as SVGIG (reference sequence). CDR3 bases: TGTGCCTTGGGGGGGAAACAGCTAGGGGAAAAACTGTTTTTT. This translates into CALGGKQLGEKLFF.

This clone has just a few counts. This clone may be a read error of a much larger clone one base away. The V call is TRBV30, the J call TRBJ2-2; D call uncertain. Germline lookup yields CDR1 GTSNPN and CDR2 SVGIG (reference sequence). The CDR3 is made up of 11 amino acids. CDR3 protein: CAWSPTVELFF. The CDR3 DNA sequence: TGTGCCTGGAGCCCCACCGTGGAGCTGTTTTTT.

CDR3 nucleotide sequence: TGTGCCAGCAGTTACGCCCGGACAGGGGGCGAGTACGAGCAGTACTTC. As protein: CASSYARTGGEYEQYF. The chain is built from TRBV6-5 and TRBJ2-7, with 11 bases identical to TRBD1. The V gene's germline CDR1 is MNHEY and CDR2 SVGAGI. With 2 bases clipped from V and 4 bases from J, the junction kept 7 bases outside the gene matches. This CDR3 comprises 16 residues.

In its sample, this clone is medium-sized. The V call is TRBV6-1, the J call TRBJ1-2; TRBD1 is a possible D gene (5 bases). V was shortened by 5 bases and J by 4 bases, with 17 bases between the two germline ends. The CDR3 contains 15 residues. Germline V gives CDR1 MNHNS, CDR2 SASEGT. DNA for the CDR3: TGTGCCAGCAGTCTTGGGCGCGGGGGGGGCTATGGCTACACCTTC. Translated: CASSLGRGGGYGYTF.

This clone was seen repeatedly, ten times or more. Within the sample, other DNA sequences also encode this same CDR3. V is TRBV12-3 or TRBV12-4 and J is TRBJ2-5; D gene uncertain. Trimming shortened V by 3 bases and J by 7 bases, and 6 bases separated the two germline ends. The CDR3 runs to 11 residues. The CDR3: CASSLRRTQYF. The CDR3 region has the DNA TGTGCCAGCAGTTTGAGGAGGACCCAGTACTTC.

In its sample, this clone ranks as medium-sized. The CDR3 spells CASGKIWDRGWEQYF. The CDR3 bases are TGTGCCAGCGGCAAGATATGGGACAGGGGTTGGGAGCAGTACTTC. V usage is TRBV6-1 and J usage is TRBJ2-7; 10 nucleotides align to TRBD1. V lost 8 bases and J lost 7; bases outside the gene matches: 14. There are 15 residues in the CDR3. The germline V gene has CDR1 MNHNS and CDR2 SASEGT.

This clone was found many times. The chain couples TRBV19 to TRBJ1-1; TRBD1 might be the D (5 bases). CDR1 and CDR2 (germline): LNHDA, SQIVND (reference sequence). There are 15 residues in the CDR3. Trimming left V 10 bases short and J 3 bases short, with 21 bases between. The CDR3: CATKSVAGTHTEAFF. CDR3 in DNA: TGTGCCACTAAATCCGTGGCAGGGACCCACACTGAAGCTTTCTTT.

The chain combines TRBV18 with TRBJ2-3; D possibly corresponds to TRBD2 (6 bases). The CDR3 has 14 amino acids. V was cut by 4 bases and J by 4 bases, with 12 bases left in between. Germline lookup yields CDR1 KGHSH and CDR2 LQKENI. In nucleotides, the CDR3 is TGTGCCAGCTCACTTGGATCGGGGGCAGATACGCAGTATTTT. Amino acid sequence: CASSLGSGADTQYF.

There are many counts of this clone. V and J are TRBV3-1 and TRBJ1-1; D remains unclear. Deletions cut 5 bases from V and 6 bases from J, with 10 bases between. The CDR3 consists of 12 residues. Germline V gene lookup returns CDR1 LGHDT and CDR2 YNNKEL (reference sequence). This CDR3 is CASSGKVAEAFF. CDR3 DNA sequence: TGTGCCAGCAGCGGGAAAGTGGCTGAAGCTTTCTTT.

CDR3 loop: CASRLQVRDDYTF. CDR3 bases: TGTGCCAGCAGACTCCAGGTTCGGGATGACTACACCTTC. This chain joins TRBV12-3 or TRBV12-4 and TRBJ1-2, with no clear D. This CDR3 has 13 amino acids. Trimming pared 6 bases from V and 10 bases from J, leaving 18 bases between.

The chain uses TRBV28 and TRBJ1-1; 10 positions agree with TRBD1. The germline V gene has CDR1 MDHEN and CDR2 SYDVKM. The trim removed 11 bases at V and 5 bases at J, leaving 11 bases unmatched. CDR3 length: 14 amino acids. CDR3 in amino acids: CAGILMGQGTEAFF. Here the CDR3 DNA reads TGTGCCGGCATTTTAATGGGACAGGGGACTGAAGCTTTCTTT.